Listed below are T cell receptor beta chains from one sample, sequenced in a study of blood T cell repertoires in COVID-19. Sequenced by immunoSEQ multiplex PCR; TCRdb stores in-frame clones only, minus some. The sample has some 17,000 clones, 75% to 90% seen once. The material sequenced was peripheral blood. The receptors were sampled from a man over 45 with active COVID-19. Both conserved end residues are part of each CDR3. The order of the fields is V gene, clone size, J gene, D gene, CDR3 protein, CDR3 DNA. D genes are given only for firm matches. Rows give clone size only sometimes, using once, few, many, or a class for an expanded clone.

TRBV7-8	-	TRBJ2-1	-	CASSLVSAIHNEQFF	TGTGCCAGCAGCTTAGTGTCAGCGATCCACAATGAGCAGTTCTTC
TRBV9	-	TRBJ2-4	TRBD1	CASSGGQGRNIQYF	TGTGCCAGCAGCGGGGGACAGGGGAGAAACATTCAGTACTTC
TRBV24-1	-	TRBJ2-1	TRBD2	CATSDFGGTNANEQFF	TGTGCCACCAGTGATTTCGGGGGGACCAACGCCAATGAGCAGTTCTTC
TRBV11-2	-	TRBJ2-1	TRBD2	CASSPSGTSYNEQFF	TGTGCCAGCAGCCCGAGCGGGACCTCCTACAATGAGCAGTTCTTC
TRBV28	-	TRBJ2-1	TRBD2	CASRTPGTSGRDSSYNEQFF	TGTGCCAGCAGAACCCCCGGGACTAGCGGGAGAGACAGCTCCTACAATGAGCAGTTCTTC
TRBV7-2	-	TRBJ2-7	TRBD2	CASSLVGGISYEQYF	TGTGCCAGCAGCTTAGTCGGGGGGATATCCTACGAGCAGTACTTC
TRBV5-1	-	TRBJ2-1	TRBD2	CASSSKGLAVNNEQFF	TGCGCCAGCAGCTCAAAGGGACTAGCGGTCAACAATGAGCAGTTCTTC
TRBV5-1	-	TRBJ2-7	-	CASAFYNRDSSYEQYF	TGCGCCAGCGCGTTCTATAACCGGGACTCCTCCTACGAGCAGTACTTC
TRBV28	-	TRBJ2-5	-	CASSRQGRGETQYF	TGTGCCAGCAGTCGACAGGGGAGGGGAGAGACCCAGTACTTC
TRBV6-5	-	TRBJ2-1	TRBD1	CASSSAGTGYNEQFF	TGTGCCAGCAGTTCTGCCGGGACAGGTTACAATGAGCAGTTCTTC
TRBV10-3	once	TRBJ1-6	TRBD1	CATGTGGSPLHF	TGTGCCACCGGGACAGGGGGCTCACCCCTCCACTTT
TRBV19	-	TRBJ2-7	-	CASSIGAGNSYEQYF	TGTGCCAGTAGTATAGGCGCAGGGAACTCCTACGAGCAGTACTTC
TRBV3-1/TRBV3-2	-	TRBJ1-2	-	CASSARVDYGYTF	TGTGCCAGCAGCGCCAGGGTTGACTATGGCTACACCTTC
TRBV28	-	TRBJ1-3	TRBD1	CASSTTGGFGNTIYF	TGTGCCAGCAGTACGACAGGGGGCTTTGGAAACACCATATATTTT
TRBV4-2	-	TRBJ1-1	TRBD1	CASSHLGQGDTEAFF	TGTGCCAGCAGCCACCTGGGACAGGGAGACACTGAAGCTTTCTTT
TRBV7-9	few	TRBJ1-1	TRBD1	CASSLEPDREAFF	TGTGCCAGCAGCTTAGAGCCGGACAGGGAGGCTTTCTTT
TRBV3-1/TRBV3-2	-	TRBJ2-3	-	CASSQDPERTDTQYF	TGTGCCAGCAGCCAAGACCCGGAGCGCACAGATACGCAGTATTTT
TRBV18	few	TRBJ2-3	TRBD2	CASSLPLAGTDTQYF	TGTGCCAGCTCTCTACCGCTAGCGGGCACAGATACGCAGTATTTT
TRBV28	-	TRBJ2-7	TRBD1	CASSFGRTGAYEQYF	TGTGCCAGCAGTTTCGGAAGGACAGGAGCTTACGAGCAGTACTTC
TRBV24-1	-	TRBJ1-2	TRBD1	CATSDKTTGEGYTF	TGTGCCACCAGTGATAAAACGACAGGGGAGGGCTACACCTTC
TRBV24-1	-	TRBJ2-1	-	CATSDLEAELATQFF	TGTGCCACCAGTGATTTGGAGGCGGAGTTGGCTACGCAGTTCTTC
TRBV14	-	TRBJ2-7	TRBD2	CASSPGTSTREQYF	TGTGCCAGCAGCCCCGGGACTAGCACCCGCGAGCAGTACTTC
TRBV28	few	TRBJ2-3	-	CASSFGQTQYF	TGTGCCAGCAGTTTTGGCCAGACGCAGTATTTT
TRBV28	-	TRBJ1-4	-	CASSPPLSATNEKLFF	TGTGCCAGCAGCCCCCCCCTATCCGCAACTAATGAAAAACTGTTTTTT
TRBV7-8	-	TRBJ1-2	-	CASSLERNYGYTF	TGTGCCAGCAGCTTAGAGCGGAACTATGGCTACACCTTC
TRBV14	-	TRBJ2-3	TRBD2	CASSLGTTGWADTQYF	TGTGCCAGCAGCTTGGGGACTACGGGATGGGCAGATACGCAGTATTTT
TRBV11-3	-	TRBJ1-1	-	CASSLSVGEGAFF	TGTGCCAGCAGCTTAAGTGTAGGGGAGGGAGCTTTCTTT
TRBV15	-	TRBJ1-1	TRBD1	CATSRDQGAGTEAFF	TGTGCCACCAGCAGAGATCAGGGGGCTGGCACTGAAGCTTTCTTT
TRBV5-1	-	TRBJ2-7	-	CASSLPPVYEQYF	TGCGCCAGCAGCTTGCCTCCGGTTTACGAGCAGTACTTC
TRBV4-1	once	TRBJ2-3	-	CASSQGLGGDTQYF	TGCGCCAGCAGCCAAGGACTAGGTGGAGATACGCAGTATTTT